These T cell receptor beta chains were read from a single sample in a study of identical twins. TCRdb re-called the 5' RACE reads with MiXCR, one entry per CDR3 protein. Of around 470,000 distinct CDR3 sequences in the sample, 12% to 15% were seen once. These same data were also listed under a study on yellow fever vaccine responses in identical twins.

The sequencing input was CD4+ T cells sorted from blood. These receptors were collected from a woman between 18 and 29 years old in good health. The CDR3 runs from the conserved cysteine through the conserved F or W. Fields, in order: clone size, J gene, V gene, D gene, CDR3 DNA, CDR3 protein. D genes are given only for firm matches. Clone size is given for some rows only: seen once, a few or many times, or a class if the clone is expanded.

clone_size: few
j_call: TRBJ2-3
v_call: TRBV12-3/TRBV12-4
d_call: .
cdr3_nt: TGTGCCAGCTTCGGGAACACAGATACGCAGTATTTT
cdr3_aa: CASFGNTDTQYF

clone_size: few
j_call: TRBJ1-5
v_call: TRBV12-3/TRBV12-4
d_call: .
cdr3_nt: TGTGCCAGCAGTACCCGACAGATGGGTAGCAATCAGCCCCAGCATTTT
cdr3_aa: CASSTRQMGSNQPQHF

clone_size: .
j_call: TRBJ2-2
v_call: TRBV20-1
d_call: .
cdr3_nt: TGCAGTGCAATCACAGGGTTCGGTACCGGGGAGCTGTTTTTT
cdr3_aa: CSAITGFGTGELFF

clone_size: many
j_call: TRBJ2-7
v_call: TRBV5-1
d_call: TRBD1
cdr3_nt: TGCGCCAGCAGCTCAACACGGACAGGGGGGACCTACGAGCAGTACTTC
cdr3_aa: CASSSTRTGGTYEQYF

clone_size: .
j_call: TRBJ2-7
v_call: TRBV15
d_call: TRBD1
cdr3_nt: TGTGCCACCAGCAGAGTGGACAGGGCTTCACACGAGCAGTACTTC
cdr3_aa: CATSRVDRASHEQYF

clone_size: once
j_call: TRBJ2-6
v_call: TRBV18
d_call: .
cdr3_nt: TGTGCCAGCTCACCACAGGGGACTGGGGCCAACGTCCTGACTTTC
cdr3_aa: CASSPQGTGANVLTF

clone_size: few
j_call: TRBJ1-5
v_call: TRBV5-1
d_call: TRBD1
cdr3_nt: TGCGCCAGCAGCTCAACAGGGGAAGTGGGTCAGCCCCAGCATTTT
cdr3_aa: CASSSTGEVGQPQHF

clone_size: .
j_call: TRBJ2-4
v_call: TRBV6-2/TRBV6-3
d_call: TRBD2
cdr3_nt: TGTGCCAGCAGTTCTCAGGGGGCACTAGCGGGAGGGCCGAGGATGGCCAAAAACATTCAGTACTTC
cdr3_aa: CASSSQGALAGGPRMAKNIQYF

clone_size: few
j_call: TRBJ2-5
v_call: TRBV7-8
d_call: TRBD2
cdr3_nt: TGTGCCAGCAGGGTAGGCGGGGGTACTTTCCAAGAGACCCAGTACTTC
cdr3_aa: CASRVGGGTFQETQYF

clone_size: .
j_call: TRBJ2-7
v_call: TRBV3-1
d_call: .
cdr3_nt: TGTGCCAGCAGCCAAGTCTTGGCAGGGATTGGAGAGCAGTACTTC
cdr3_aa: CASSQVLAGIGEQYF

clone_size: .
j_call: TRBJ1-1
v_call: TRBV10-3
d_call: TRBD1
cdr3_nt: TGTGCCATCAGGGACAGGATGAACACTGAAGCTTTCTTT
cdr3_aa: CAIRDRMNTEAFF

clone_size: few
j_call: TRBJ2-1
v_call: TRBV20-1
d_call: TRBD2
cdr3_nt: TGCAGTGCTAGAGATCTGGCGGCGTGGGGTCTAGCGGCCAATGAGCAGTTCTTC
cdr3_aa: CSARDLAAWGLAANEQFF

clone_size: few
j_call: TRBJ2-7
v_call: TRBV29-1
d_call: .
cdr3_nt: TGCAGCGTTGAGCTGCGTTCCTACGAGCAGTACTTC
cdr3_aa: CSVELRSYEQYF

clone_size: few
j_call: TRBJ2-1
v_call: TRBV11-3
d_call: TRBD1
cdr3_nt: TGTGCCAGCAGCTTAGCGGGACAGGGTGGTTTCGAGCAGTTCTTC
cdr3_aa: CASSLAGQGGFEQFF

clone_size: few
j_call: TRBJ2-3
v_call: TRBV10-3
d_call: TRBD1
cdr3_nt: TGTGCCATCAGAGAGACAGGGACGACAGATACGCAGTATTTT
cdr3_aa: CAIRETGTTDTQYF

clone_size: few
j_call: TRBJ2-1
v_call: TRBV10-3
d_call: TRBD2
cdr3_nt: TGTGCCATCAGTGGGACTAGCGGGGTCTACTACAATGAGCAGTTCTTC
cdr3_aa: CAISGTSGVYYNEQFF

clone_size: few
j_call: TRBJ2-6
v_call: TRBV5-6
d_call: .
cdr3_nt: TGTGCCAGCAGGATGTTAGGGGCCAACGTCCTGACTTTC
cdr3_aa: CASRMLGANVLTF

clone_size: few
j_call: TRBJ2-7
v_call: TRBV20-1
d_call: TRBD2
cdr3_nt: TGCAGTGCTGAAGGGACTAGCTTCCACGAGCAGTACTTC
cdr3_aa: CSAEGTSFHEQYF

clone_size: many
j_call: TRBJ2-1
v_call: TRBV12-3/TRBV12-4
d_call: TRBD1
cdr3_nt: TGTGCCAGCAGTTTCGGGACAGGGTTTCCCTACAATGAGCAGTTCTTC
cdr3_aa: CASSFGTGFPYNEQFF

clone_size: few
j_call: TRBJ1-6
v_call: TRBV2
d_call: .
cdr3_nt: TGTGCCAGCAGGGGGACACAAAATTCACCCCTCCACTTT
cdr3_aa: CASRGTQNSPLHF

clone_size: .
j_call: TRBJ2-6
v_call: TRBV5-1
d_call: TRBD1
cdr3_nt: TGCGCCACTACGGACAGGGAATCTACCGGGGCCAACGTCCTGACTTTC
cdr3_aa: CATTDRESTGANVLTF

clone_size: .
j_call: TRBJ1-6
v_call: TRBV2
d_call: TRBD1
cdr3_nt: TGTGCCAGCACAGGGGGCTTTTCCTATAATTCACCCCTCCACTTT
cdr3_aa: CASTGGFSYNSPLHF

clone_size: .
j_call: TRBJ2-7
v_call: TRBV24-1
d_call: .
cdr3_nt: TGTGCCACCAGTGATTCTACAGGGACCCTCTTCGAGCAGTACTTC
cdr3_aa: CATSDSTGTLFEQYF

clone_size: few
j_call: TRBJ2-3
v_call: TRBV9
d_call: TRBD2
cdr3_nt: TGTGCCAGCAGCGTGGAACTAGGACTAGCCAGCACAGATACGCAGTATTTT
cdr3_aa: CASSVELGLASTDTQYF

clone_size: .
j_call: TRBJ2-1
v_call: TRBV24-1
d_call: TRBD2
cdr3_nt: TGTGCCACCAGTGATCCAAGCGGGAGTGGGTACAATGAGCAGTTCTTC
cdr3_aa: CATSDPSGSGYNEQFF

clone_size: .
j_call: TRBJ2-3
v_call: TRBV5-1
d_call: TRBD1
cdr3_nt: TGCGCCAGCAGCTTGGACCCCCCCGGGACAGGGGGGGCAGATACGCAGTATTTT
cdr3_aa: CASSLDPPGTGGADTQYF

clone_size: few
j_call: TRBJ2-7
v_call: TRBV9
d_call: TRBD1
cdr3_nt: TGTGCCAGCAGCTCTACTCGAGGACAGGGGGTTTACGAGCAGTACTTC
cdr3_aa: CASSSTRGQGVYEQYF

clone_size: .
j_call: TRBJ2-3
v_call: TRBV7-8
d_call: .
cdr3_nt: TGTGCCAGCAGCTTAGAATCCCAGGGAGCCACAGATACGCAGTATTTT
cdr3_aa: CASSLESQGATDTQYF

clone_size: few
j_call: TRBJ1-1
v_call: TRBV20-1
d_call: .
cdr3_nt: TGCAGTGCTAGGCCCGGGACGGTGAACACTGAAGCTTTCTTT
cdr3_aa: CSARPGTVNTEAFF

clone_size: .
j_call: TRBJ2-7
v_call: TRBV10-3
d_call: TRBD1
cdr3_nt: TGTGCCATCAGTGGGGACAGGGGAGGGAAAAACTACGAGCAGTACTTC
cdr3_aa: CAISGDRGGKNYEQYF

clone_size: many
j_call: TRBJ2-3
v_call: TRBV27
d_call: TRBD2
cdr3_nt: TGTGCCAGCAGTCTGACTAGCGGGAGTTTGGATACGCAGTATTTT
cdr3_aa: CASSLTSGSLDTQYF

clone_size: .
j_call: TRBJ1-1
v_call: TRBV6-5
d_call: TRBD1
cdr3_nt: TGTGCCAGCAGTTACGGACAAACAGGGGCTGAAGCTTTCTTT
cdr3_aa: CASSYGQTGAEAFF

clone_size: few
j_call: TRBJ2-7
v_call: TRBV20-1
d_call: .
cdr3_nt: TGCAGTGCTAATACCGGGACCTTATACTACGAGCAGTACTTC
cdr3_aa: CSANTGTLYYEQYF

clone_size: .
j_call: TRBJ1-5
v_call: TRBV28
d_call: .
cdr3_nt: TGTGCCAGCAGTTTCGGGGGAGACAATCAGCCCCAGCATTTT
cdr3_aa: CASSFGGDNQPQHF

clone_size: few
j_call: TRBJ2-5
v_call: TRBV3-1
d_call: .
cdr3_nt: TGTGCCAGCAGCCAAGATCGCAGCGGAAACTGGGGGACCCAGTACTTC
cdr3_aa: CASSQDRSGNWGTQYF

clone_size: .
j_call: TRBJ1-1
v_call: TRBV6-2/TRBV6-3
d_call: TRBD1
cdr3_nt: TGTGCCAGTCGGGACAGGGGTATGAGCACTGAAGCTTTCTTT
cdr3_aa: CASRDRGMSTEAFF

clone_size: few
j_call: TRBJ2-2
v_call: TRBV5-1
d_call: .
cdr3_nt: TGCGCCAGCAGCCGGATTCGGACGTTGAGCGGCGGGGAGCTGTTTTTT
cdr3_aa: CASSRIRTLSGGELFF

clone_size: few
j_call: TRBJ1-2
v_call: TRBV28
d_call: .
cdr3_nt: TGTGCCAGCAGGAATCAGGGCGGACTTGGCTACACCTTC
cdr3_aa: CASRNQGGLGYTF

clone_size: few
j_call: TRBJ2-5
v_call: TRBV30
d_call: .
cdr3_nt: TGTGCCTTGCTGGGGGAAAGGGGGACCCAGTACTTC
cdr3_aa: CALLGERGTQYF

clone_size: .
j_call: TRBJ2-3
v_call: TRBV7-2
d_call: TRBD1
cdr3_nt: TGTGCCAGCAGCTTAGACCGACAGGGGGCGGTAGATACGCAGTATTTT
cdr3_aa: CASSLDRQGAVDTQYF

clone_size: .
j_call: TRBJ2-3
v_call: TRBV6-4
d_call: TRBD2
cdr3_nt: TGTGCCAGCAGTGAGCGGGGGGGCCGGACAGATACGCAGTATTTT
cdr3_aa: CASSERGGRTDTQYF

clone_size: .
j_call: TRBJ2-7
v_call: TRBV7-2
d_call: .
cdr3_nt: TGTGCCAGCAGCTCCTATGGCGGACCGGGACTCGGCTACGAGCAGTACTTC
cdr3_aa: CASSSYGGPGLGYEQYF

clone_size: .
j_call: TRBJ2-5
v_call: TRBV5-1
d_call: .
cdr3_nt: TGCGCCAGCAGCTCCGGGAGAGTCGAGACCCAGTACTTC
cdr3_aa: CASSSGRVETQYF

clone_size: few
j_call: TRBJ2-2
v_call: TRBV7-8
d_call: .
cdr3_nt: TGTGCCAGCAGCTTACACCGGGACTCCCAGCGCACCGGGGAGCTGTTTTTT
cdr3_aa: CASSLHRDSQRTGELFF

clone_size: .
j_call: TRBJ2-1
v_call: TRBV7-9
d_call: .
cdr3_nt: TGTGCCAGCAGCTCCCAGGACCTCCTGCCACGGAACAATGAGCAGTTCTTC
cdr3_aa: CASSSQDLLPRNNEQFF

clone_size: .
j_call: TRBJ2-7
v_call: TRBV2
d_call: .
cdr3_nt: TGTGCCAGCGGGAAGTCCGGGAAAAGCTCCTACGAGCAGTACTTC
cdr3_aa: CASGKSGKSSYEQYF

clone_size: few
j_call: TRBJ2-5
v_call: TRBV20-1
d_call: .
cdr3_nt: TGCAGTGCTATTAAATCAGGGGGGGGAGAGACCCAGTACTTC
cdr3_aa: CSAIKSGGGETQYF

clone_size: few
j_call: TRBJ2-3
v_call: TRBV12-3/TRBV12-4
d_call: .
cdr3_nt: TGTGCCAGCAGTTTATATGGGGATAGCACAGATACGCAGTATTTT
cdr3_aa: CASSLYGDSTDTQYF

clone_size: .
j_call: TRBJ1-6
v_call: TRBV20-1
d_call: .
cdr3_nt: TGCAGTGCTAGAGAACCTGCGGCGACACCCCTCCACTTT
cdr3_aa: CSAREPAATPLHF

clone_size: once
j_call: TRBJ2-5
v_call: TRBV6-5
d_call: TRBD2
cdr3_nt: TGTGCCAGCAGCCGCGCTATTCCGGGACTAGCGGGTGGAGAGACCCAGTACTTC
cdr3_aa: CASSRAIPGLAGGETQYF

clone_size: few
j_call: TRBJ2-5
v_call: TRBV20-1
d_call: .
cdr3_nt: TGCAGTGCTAGACTAGGGGGGTTGGAGACCCAGTACTTC
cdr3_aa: CSARLGGLETQYF

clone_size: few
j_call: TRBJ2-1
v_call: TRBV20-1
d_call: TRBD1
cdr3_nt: TGCAGTGCTAGAGATCTCCTTAGACAGGGGGCCTCCTACAATGAGCAGTTCTTC
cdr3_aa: CSARDLLRQGASYNEQFF

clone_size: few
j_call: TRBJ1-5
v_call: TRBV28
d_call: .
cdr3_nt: TGTGCCAGCCATAACAGGGAAAATCAGCCCCAGCATTTT
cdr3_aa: CASHNRENQPQHF

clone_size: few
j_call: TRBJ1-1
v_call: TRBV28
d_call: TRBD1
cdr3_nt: TGTGCCAGCCGACGTCACGGGACAGGGGGCACTGAAGCTTTCTTT
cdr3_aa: CASRRHGTGGTEAFF